The 6 T cell receptor beta chains in this list originate from one sample, sequenced in a study of OX40 agonist ivuxolimab in advanced cancers. Using immunoSEQ multiplex PCR, the repertoire was profiled, and TCRdb retains in-frame clones only, with some absent. The sample includes 90,000 or so clones, roughly nine tenths of them seen just once. The material sequenced was CD4+ or CD8+ T cells sorted from blood, taken in a trial of the OX40 agonist ivuxolimab. These receptors came from an adult with an advanced solid tumor such as melanoma, head and neck, liver or kidney cancer.

The chain employs TRBV7-9 and TRBJ1-1; D uncertain. Trimming left V 1 base short and J 0 bases short, with 9 bases between. CDR3 length: 15 residues. Germline CDR1 and CDR2: SEHNR and FQNEAQ (reference sequence). The CDR3 DNA sequence: TGTGCCAGCAGCTTAGGACCCGATGTGAACACTGAAGCTTTCTTT. Translation gives CASSLGPDVNTEAFF.

The V and J genes are TRBV15 and TRBJ1-1; 8 bases match TRBD1. This CDR3 is built from 16 residues. From germline, CDR1 is LNHNV and CDR2 YYDKDF (reference sequence). V lost 0 bases to trimming and J lost 3 bases; unmatched junction nucleotides: 6. The CDR3 nucleotides read TGTGCCACCAGCAGAGACCTAACAGGGGGGGACACTGAAGCTTTCTTT. Protein product: CATSRDLTGGDTEAFF.

The chain is built from TRBV7-2 and TRBJ2-3; 8 nucleotides agree with TRBD1. Unmatched junction bases numbered 13, after V lost 1 base and J lost 4 bases. This CDR3 has 18 residues. Germline loops: CDR1 SGHTA, CDR2 FQGNSA. In DNA, the CDR3 is TGTGCCAGCAGCTTAGGGGTGTCTTGGACAGGGTTAGCAGATACGCAGTATTTT. This sequence encodes CASSLGVSWTGLADTQYF.

CDR3 DNA: TGTGCCAGCAGCTTAATCGGGGCCAACGTCCTGACTTTC. It translates to CASSLIGANVLTF. J is TRBJ2-6 and V is TRBV7-3, with D uncertain. Per germline, CDR1 SGHTA and CDR2 FQGTGA. V lost 1 base and J 4 bases, leaving 2 bases between the germline ends. The CDR3 consists of 13 residues.

The gene calls are TRBV11-2 and TRBJ2-5; D is perhaps TRBD2 (5 bases). Trimming took off 3 bases at V and 2 bases at J, with 7 bases between the two ends. Per germline, CDR1 SGHAT and CDR2 FQNNGV. The CDR3 contains 13 residues. As DNA, the CDR3 is TGTGCCAGCAGCTTCACTAGGCAAGAGACCCAGTACTTC. Amino acid sequence: CASSFTRQETQYF.

J is TRBJ2-6 and V is TRBV5-5; 8 bases align to TRBD1. Germline V lookup: CDR1 SGHKS, CDR2 YYEKEE (reference sequence). V shed 3 bases and J 2 bases; nucleotides not matched to a gene: 7. The CDR3 is 17 amino acids. The CDR3 sequence: CASSSTQGAPGANVLTF. CDR3 DNA: TGTGCCAGCAGCTCAACCCAGGGGGCGCCTGGGGCCAACGTCCTGACTTTC. The full variable domain, its missing parts supplied by reference TRBV5-5 and TRBJ2-6, is DAGVTQSPTHLIKTRGQQVTLRCSPISGHKSVSWYQQVLGQGPQFIFQYYEKEERGRGNFPDRFSARQFPNYSSELNVNALLLGDSALYLCASSSTQGAPGANVLTFGAGSRLTVL.